The clone carrying this TCR beta chain was seen many times. What it binds is unknown. These data originate in a study of molecular identifiers for immune sequencing clone quantification. About the study: Sequencing covered four of five parts into which replicate RNA from around 20,000 or 100,000 naive CD8 cells was split.

TCRdb called the PCR reads again in MiXCR, with one record for every CDR3 protein. The sample yields more than 450,000 distinct CDR3 sequences, about a fifth seen once. Study outcomes and limitations: Highly expanded clone sizes could be underestimated by identical TCR molecules sharing a barcode. Effector cells kept over 99% of their molecules in clones above 20 RNA copies, while naive cells kept under 1% there.

Based on a CD8+CD4-CCR7+CD45RA+ profile, naive CD8 T cells were sorted. Trimming cost V 4 bases and J 6 bases; bases outside gene matches: 7. This CDR3 is built from 15 residues. CDR1 and CDR2 (germline): LGHNA, YSLEER. The chain carries TRBV4-3 and TRBJ1-5; 9 nucleotides align to TRBD1. The sequence was collected from a human donor in good health. Some libraries in this study had Jurkat cell RNA spiked in. Sequenced input: naive CD8+ T cells from blood, with Jurkat cell RNA spiked in. The subset denotes: FACS-sorted CD8+CD4-CCR7+CD45RA+ naive T cells. The CDR3 DNA reads TGCGCCAGCAGCCCCGGGACAGGGCCGAGTCAGCCCCAGCATTTT. Encoded protein: CASSPGTGPSQPQHF.